This entry is about one T cell receptor (beta chain). Original handling: Reference gene primer amplification gave nucleated cell count estimates. The data were produced by immunoSEQ multiplex PCR, yet TCRdb's version contains in-frame clones alone and is incomplete. That table furnishes V, J and clone size, whereas the DNA furnished D and trimming. Among 50,000 to 75,000 clones listed, roughly 80% were seen once. The data were obtained in a study of blood T cell repertoires in COVID-19. Study context: Some COVID-19 samples were acute and others convalescent; all came from the United States, Italy and Spain. PBMCs, B-cell-depleted T cells, or T cells provided the cDNA or gDNA that made up the material.

Trimming at V came to 6 bases and at J to 1 base, leaving 6 bases not matched to a gene. Germline V gene lookup returns CDR1 MNHNY and CDR2 SVGAGI (reference sequence). This CDR3 has 15 residues. This chain links TRBV6-6 with TRBJ2-3; TRBD1 aligns across 8 bases. The sequence was obtained from a woman aged 80 or older with active or convalescent COVID-19. The sequenced sample was peripheral blood. CDR3 bases: TGTGCCAGCAGCAGGACAGGGCCCCGCACAGATACGCAGTATTTT. Its translation is CASSRTGPRTDTQYF.